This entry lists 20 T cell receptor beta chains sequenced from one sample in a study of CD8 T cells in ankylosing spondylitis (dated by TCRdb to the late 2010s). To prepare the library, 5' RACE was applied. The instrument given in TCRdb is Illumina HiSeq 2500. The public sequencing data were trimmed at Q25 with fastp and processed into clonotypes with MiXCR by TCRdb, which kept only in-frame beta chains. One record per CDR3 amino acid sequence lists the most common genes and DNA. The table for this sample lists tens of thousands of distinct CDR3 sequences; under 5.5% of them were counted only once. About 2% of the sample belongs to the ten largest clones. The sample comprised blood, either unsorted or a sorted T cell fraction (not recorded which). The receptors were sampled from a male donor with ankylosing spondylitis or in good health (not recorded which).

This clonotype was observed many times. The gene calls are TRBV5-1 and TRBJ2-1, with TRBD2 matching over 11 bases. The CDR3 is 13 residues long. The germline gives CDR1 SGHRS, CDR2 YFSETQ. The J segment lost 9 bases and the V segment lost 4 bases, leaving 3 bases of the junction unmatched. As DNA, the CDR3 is TGCGCCAGCAGCCAAGGACTAGCGGGTGAGCAGTTCTTC. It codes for CASSQGLAGEQFF. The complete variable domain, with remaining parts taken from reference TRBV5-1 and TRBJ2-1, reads KAGVTQTPRYLIKTRGQQVTLSCSPISGHRSVSWYQQTPGQGLQFLFEYFSETQRNKGNFPGRFSGRQFSNSRSEMNVSTLELGDSALYLCASSQGLAGEQFFGPGTRLTVL.

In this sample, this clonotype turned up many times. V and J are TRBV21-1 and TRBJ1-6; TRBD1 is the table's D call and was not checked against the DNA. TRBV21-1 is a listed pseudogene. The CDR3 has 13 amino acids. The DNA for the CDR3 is TGTGCCAGCAGACCGAAGGGCCGGGAACCCCTCCACTTT. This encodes CASRPKGREPLHF.

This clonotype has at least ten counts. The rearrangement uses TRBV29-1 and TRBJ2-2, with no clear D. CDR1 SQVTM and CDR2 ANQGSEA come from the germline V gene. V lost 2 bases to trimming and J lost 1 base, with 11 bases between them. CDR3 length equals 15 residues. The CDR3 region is CSVEKAGLNTGELFF. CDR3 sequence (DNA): TGCAGCGTTGAAAAGGCCGGGTTGAACACCGGGGAGCTGTTTTTT.

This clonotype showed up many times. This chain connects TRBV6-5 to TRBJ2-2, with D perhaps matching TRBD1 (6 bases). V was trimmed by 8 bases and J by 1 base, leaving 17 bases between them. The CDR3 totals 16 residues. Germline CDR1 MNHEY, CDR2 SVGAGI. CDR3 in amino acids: CASRSGLQGNTGELFF. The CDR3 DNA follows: TGTGCCAGCCGTTCGGGGTTACAGGGGAACACCGGGGAGCTGTTTTTT.

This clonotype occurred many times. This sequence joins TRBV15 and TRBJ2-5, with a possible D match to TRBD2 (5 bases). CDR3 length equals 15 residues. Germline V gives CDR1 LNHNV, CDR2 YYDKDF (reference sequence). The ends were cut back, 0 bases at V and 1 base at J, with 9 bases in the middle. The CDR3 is CATSREDYPQETQYF. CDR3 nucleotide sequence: TGTGCCACCAGCAGAGAAGACTACCCCCAAGAGACCCAGTACTTC.

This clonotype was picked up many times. The CDR3 bases are TGTGCCAGCAGTTTGGGGGGGCGCTTTGGAAACACCATATATTTT. Its protein product is CASSLGGRFGNTIYF. The chain is built from TRBV12-3 or TRBV12-4 and TRBJ1-3; weak D call: TRBD1 (6 bases). With 3 bases removed from V and 3 bases from J, the gap between germline ends came to 12 bases. This CDR3 has 15 residues.

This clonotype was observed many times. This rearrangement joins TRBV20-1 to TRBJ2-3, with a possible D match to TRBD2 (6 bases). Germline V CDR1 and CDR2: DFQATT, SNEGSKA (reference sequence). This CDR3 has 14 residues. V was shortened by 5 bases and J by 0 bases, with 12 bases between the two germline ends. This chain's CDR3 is CSAPGLSSTDTQYF. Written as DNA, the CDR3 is TGCAGTGCTCCGGGACTTTCTAGCACAGATACGCAGTATTTT.

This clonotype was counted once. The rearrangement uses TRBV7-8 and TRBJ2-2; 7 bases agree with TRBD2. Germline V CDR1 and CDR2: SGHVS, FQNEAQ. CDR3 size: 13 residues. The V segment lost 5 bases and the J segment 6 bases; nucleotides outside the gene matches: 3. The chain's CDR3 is CASSRGEAGELFF. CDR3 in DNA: TGTGCCAGCAGCCGGGGGGAAGCCGGGGAGCTGTTTTTT.

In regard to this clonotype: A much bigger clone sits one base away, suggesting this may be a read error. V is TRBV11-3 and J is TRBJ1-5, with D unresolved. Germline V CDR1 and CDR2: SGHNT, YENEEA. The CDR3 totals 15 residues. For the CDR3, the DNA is TGTGCCAGCAGCCATTATTGTCTCGGCAATCAGTCCCAGCATTTT. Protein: CASSHYCLGNQSQHF.

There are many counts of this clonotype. CDR3 sequence reads: CASSLVSVEQFF. In nucleotides, the CDR3 is TGTGCCAGCAGCTTAGTATCTGTCGAGCAGTTCTTC. This chain joins TRBV11-1 and TRBJ2-1; no definite D call. Germline CDR1 reads SGHAT; CDR2 reads FQDESV (reference sequence). The CDR3 runs to 12 residues. Trimming removed 1 base at V and 10 bases at J, with 8 bases between. Using reference TRBV11-1 and TRBJ2-1 for the parts outside the CDR3, the full variable domain is EAEVAQSPRYKITEKSQAVAFWCDPISGHATLYWYRQILGQGPELLVQFQDESVVDDSQLPKDRFSAERLKGVDSTLKIQPAELGDSAMYLCASSLVSVEQFFGPGTRLTVL.

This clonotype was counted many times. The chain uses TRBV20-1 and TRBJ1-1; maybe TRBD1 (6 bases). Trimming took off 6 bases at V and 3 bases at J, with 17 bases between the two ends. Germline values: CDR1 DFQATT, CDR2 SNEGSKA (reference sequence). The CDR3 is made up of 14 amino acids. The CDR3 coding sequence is TGCAGTGCGCCAAGGGGGTTGGTGGACACTGAAGCTTTCTTT. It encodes CSAPRGLVDTEAFF.

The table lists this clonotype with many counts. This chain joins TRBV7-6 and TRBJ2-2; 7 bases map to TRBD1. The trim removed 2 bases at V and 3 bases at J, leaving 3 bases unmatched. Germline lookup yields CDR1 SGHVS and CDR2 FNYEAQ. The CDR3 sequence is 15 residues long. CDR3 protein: CASSLSDRDTGELFF. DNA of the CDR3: TGTGCCAGCAGCTTATCAGACAGGGACACCGGGGAGCTGTTTTTT.

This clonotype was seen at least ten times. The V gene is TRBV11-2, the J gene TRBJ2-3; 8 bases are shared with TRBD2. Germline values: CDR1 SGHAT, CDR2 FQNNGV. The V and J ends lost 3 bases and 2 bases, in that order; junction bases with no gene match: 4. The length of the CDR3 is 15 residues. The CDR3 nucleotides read TGTGCCAGCAGCTTTCGGGGGGGTACCACAGATACGCAGTATTTT. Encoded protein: CASSFRGGTTDTQYF.

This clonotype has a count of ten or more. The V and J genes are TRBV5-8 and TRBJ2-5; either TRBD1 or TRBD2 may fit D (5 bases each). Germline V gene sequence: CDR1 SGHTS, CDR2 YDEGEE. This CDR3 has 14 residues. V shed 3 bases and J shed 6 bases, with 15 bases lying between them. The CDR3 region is CASSSGPTLKTQYF. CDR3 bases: TGTGCCAGCAGCTCGGGACCGACCCTAAAGACCCAGTACTTC.

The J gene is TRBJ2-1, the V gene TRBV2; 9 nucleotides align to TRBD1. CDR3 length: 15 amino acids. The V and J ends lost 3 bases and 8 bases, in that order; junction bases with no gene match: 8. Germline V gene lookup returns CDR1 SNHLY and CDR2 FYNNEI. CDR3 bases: TGTGCCAGCAGTGACCCGGGACAGGGTTGGGATGAGCAGTTCTTC. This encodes CASSDPGQGWDEQFF.

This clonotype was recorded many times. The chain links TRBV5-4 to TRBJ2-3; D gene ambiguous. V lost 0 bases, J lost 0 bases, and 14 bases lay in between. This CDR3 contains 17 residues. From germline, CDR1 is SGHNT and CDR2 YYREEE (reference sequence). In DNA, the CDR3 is TGTGCCAGCAGCTTGGGACCGGCCGTTGATAGCACAGATACGCAGTATTTT. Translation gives CASSLGPAVDSTDTQYF.

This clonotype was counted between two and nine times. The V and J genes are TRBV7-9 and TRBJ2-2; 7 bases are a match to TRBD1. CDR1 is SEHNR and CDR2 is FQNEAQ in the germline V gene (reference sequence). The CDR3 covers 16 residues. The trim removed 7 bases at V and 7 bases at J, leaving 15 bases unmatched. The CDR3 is CASTTGRQGGGGELFF. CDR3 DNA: TGTGCCAGCACGACCGGGCGACAGGGTGGCGGCGGGGAGCTGTTTTTT.

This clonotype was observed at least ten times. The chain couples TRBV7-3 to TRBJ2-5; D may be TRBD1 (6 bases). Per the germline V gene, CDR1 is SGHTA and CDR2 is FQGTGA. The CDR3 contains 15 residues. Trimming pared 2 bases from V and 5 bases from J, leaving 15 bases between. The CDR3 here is CASSLYGQPLETQYF. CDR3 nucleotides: TGTGCCAGCAGCTTATACGGACAGCCGTTGGAGACCCAGTACTTC. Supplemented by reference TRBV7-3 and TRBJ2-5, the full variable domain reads GAGVSQTPSNKVTEKGKYVELRCDPISGHTALYWYRQSLGQGPEFLIYFQGTGAADDSGLPNDRFFAVRPEGSVSTLKIQRTERGDSAVYLCASSLYGQPLETQYFGPGTRLLVL.

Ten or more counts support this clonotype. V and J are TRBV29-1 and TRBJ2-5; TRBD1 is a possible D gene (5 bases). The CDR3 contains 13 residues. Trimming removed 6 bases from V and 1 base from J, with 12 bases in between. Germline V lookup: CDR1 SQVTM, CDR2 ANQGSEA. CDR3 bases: TGCAGCGTGGGAAGACAGTTCCAAGAGACCCAGTACTTC. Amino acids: CSVGRQFQETQYF.

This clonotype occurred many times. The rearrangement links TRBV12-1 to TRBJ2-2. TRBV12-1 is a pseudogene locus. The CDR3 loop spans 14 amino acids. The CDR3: CARKAGDTTGELFF. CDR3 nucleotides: TGTGCCCGCAAGGCAGGAGACACAACCGGGGAGCTGTTTTTT.